One sample yielded the 5 T cell receptor beta chains listed below, sequenced in a study of OX40 agonist ivuxolimab in advanced cancers. Here immunoSEQ multiplex PCR was the method, and the copy in TCRdb shows in-frame clones only, minus some. The sample has roughly 100,000 clones, 90% to 95% seen once. The sequencing used CD4+ or CD8+ T cells sorted from blood, collected in a trial of the OX40 agonist ivuxolimab. These receptors were obtained from an adult with an advanced solid tumor such as melanoma, head and neck, liver or kidney cancer.

V usage is TRBV2 and J usage is TRBJ2-2; possible D gene TRBD2, 6 bases. V gave up 10 bases and J gave up 5 bases, with 11 bases separating them. The length of the CDR3 is 12 residues. The germline gives CDR1 SNHLY, CDR2 FYNNEI. This CDR3 reads CATGGETGELFF. In nucleotides, the CDR3 is TGTGCCACCGGCGGGGAAACCGGGGAGCTGTTTTTT.

The rearrangement links TRBV5-1 to TRBJ2-1, with 10 bases fitting TRBD2. Germline loops: CDR1 SGHRS, CDR2 YFSETQ. CDR3 length: 16 residues. Germline trimming cut 4 bases from V and 1 base from J; bases unmatched to any gene: 5. The CDR3 DNA is TGCGCCAGCAGCCCTACAGCGGGAGGGTCCTACAATGAGCAGTTCTTC. Translation: CASSPTAGGSYNEQFF.

The gene calls are TRBV28 and TRBJ2-1; no reliable D call. The germline V gene has CDR1 MDHEN and CDR2 SYDVKM. The CDR3 contains 11 residues. The V end was cut by 4 bases, the J end by 9 bases, with 7 bases between. The CDR3 nucleotides read TGTGCCAGCAGTTCGAAAGGTGAGCAGTTCTTC. Protein product: CASSSKGEQFF.

The J gene is TRBJ1-5, the V gene TRBV6-1, with D possibly TRBD1 on 5 matching bases. The CDR3 runs to 14 residues. Germline loops: CDR1 MNHNS, CDR2 SASEGT. V shed 6 bases and J shed 3 bases, with 12 bases lying between them. The CDR3 reads CASRKGGDNQPQHF. The CDR3 coding sequence is TGTGCCAGCAGGAAGGGAGGGGACAATCAGCCCCAGCATTTT.

The chain has TRBV5-4 and TRBJ2-3; 9 nucleotides agree with TRBD2. Germline CDR1 SGHNT, CDR2 YYREEE (reference sequence). Trimming removed 2 bases from V and 4 bases from J; junction bases left unmatched: 5. The CDR3 runs 15 residues. The CDR3 DNA reads TGTGCCAGCAGCTTTTTGCGGGAGGGCTCAGATACGCAGTATTTT. This sequence encodes CASSFLREGSDTQYF.